This TCR beta chain was documented in a study of cytomegalovirus exposure and HLA in healthy donors. PCR amplification relied on 60 Vbeta primers (plus 13 Jbeta primers). Sequencing was performed with immunoSEQ multiplex PCR; in TCRdb, only in-frame clones are kept and a portion is missing. This sample carries approximately 190,000 clones, more than 65% of them seen once, and the ten largest clones take around 3.6%. Germline values: CDR1 LGHNA, CDR2 YNFKEQ. Trimming took 0 bases from V and 7 from J, leaving 13 bases between them. CDR3 size: 16 residues. In its sample, this clone was seen a few times. The sequenced sample was PBMCs. The origin of this receptor is a man aged 35-49 years in good health and CMV-seropositive. The V and J genes are TRBV4-2 and TRBJ1-6; D remains unclear. CDR3 sequence (DNA): TGTGCCAGCAGCCAAGACAGGAACCGGATAAATTCACCCCTCCACTTT. Translating gives CASSQDRNRINSPLHF.